This passage covers 3 T cell receptor beta chains from one sample sequenced in a study of CD8 T cells in Susac syndrome. Reverse transcription of roughly 0.5 to 1 ug RNA was carried out with random hexamers. From the immunoSEQ multiplex PCR reads, TCRdb called clonotypes with MiXCR, one entry per CDR3 protein. Among some 190,000 distinct CDR3 sequences listed, about 93% were seen once. The sample consisted of CD4+ T cells from PBMCs. These TCRs come from a human donor in good health.

The genes are TRBV3-1 and TRBJ2-7, with 11 bases lining up with TRBD1. The trim removed 4 bases at V and 5 bases at J, leaving 16 bases unmatched. This CDR3 region has 18 residues. The germline V gene has CDR1 LGHDT and CDR2 YNNKEL (reference sequence). The CDR3 DNA sequence: TGTGCCAGCAGCCCCGCCCTTTCGGACAGGGGGCCTTCCCACGAGCAGTACTTC. This gives the protein CASSPALSDRGPSHEQYF.

The chain combines TRBV7-9 with TRBJ2-1; 8 nucleotides align to TRBD1. Trimming cost V 7 bases and J 0 bases; bases outside gene matches: 11. CDR1 SEHNR and CDR2 FQNEAQ come from the germline V gene (reference sequence). The CDR3 is made up of 17 amino acids. CDR3 nucleotide sequence: TGTGCCAGCACCTACCTCAGGGGGCCGTCCTCCTACAATGAGCAGTTCTTC. This encodes CASTYLRGPSSYNEQFF.

This sequence joins TRBV5-1 and TRBJ1-1; D is unclear. The CDR3 sequence is 15 residues long. Germline values: CDR1 SGHRS, CDR2 YFSETQ. Between the trimmed V and J ends, which lost 0 bases and 1 base, there was a span of 10 bases. CDR3 in amino acids: CASSLDPATNTEAFF. DNA for the CDR3: TGCGCCAGCAGCTTGGACCCGGCAACGAACACTGAAGCTTTCTTT. Based on the CDR3 plus reference TRBV5-1 and TRBJ1-1, the full variable domain is KAGVTQTPRYLIKTRGQQVTLSCSPISGHRSVSWYQQTPGQGLQFLFEYFSETQRNKGNFPGRFSGRQFSNSRSEMNVSTLELGDSALYLCASSLDPATNTEAFFGQGTRLTVV.